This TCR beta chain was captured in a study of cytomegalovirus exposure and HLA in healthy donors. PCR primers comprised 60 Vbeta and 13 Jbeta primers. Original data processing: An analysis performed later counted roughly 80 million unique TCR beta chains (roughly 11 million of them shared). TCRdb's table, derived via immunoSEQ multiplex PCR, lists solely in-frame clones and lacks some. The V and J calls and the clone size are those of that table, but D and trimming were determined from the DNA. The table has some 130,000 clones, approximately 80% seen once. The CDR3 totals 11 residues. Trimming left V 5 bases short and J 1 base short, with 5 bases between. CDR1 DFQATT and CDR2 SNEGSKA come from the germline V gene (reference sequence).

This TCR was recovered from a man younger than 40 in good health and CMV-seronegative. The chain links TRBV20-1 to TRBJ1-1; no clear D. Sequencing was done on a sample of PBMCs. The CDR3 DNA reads TGCAGTGCTCAGGAGAACACTGAAGCTTTCTTT. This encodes CSAQENTEAFF.